This paragraph covers one TCR beta chain sequence. The source of the sample is a study of blood T cell repertoires in COVID-19. About the study: The samples span acute and convalescent COVID-19 from the United States, Italy and Spain. PBMCs, B-cell-depleted T cells, or T cells provided the cDNA or gDNA that made up the material.

In the authors' methods: Amplification with reference gene primers provided the estimates of nucleated cell counts. Assay used: immunoSEQ multiplex PCR; TCRdb lists only in-frame clones, some missing. V and J calls and clone size are as listed in that table; D and trimming were resolved from the DNA. The sample has more than 250,000 clones, over 75% seen once. The V gene's germline CDR1 is MNHEY and CDR2 SVGAGI. The CDR3 has 15 residues. The V end lost 4 bases, the J end lost 4 bases, and 16 bases lay between the germline ends. This sequence joins TRBV6-5 and TRBJ1-2; perhaps TRBD1 as D (5 bases). The receptor was derived from a human donor in a cohort sampled during active COVID-19. Material: peripheral blood. CDR3 coding DNA: TGTGCCAGCAGTTCTTTAGGGGTGCCTGTCTATGGCTACACCTTC. This codes for CASSSLGVPVYGYTF.